One and the same sample provided the 21 T cell receptor beta chains below, sequenced in a study of shared T cell receptors in the human thymus (dated by TCRdb to the early 2020s). Libraries came from the immunoSEQ multiplex PCR assay. TCRdb stores this immuneACCESS table with in-frame sequences only. Part of the clones is absent; in the studies checked, under half of the shortfall reflects unresolved V genes, and no reason is known for the rest. The sample table contains roughly 710,000 clones; only one count was recorded for approximately 85% of them. Together, the top ten hold 0.0095% to 0.011% of the sample. This sample was shared with a second study, whose subject was human thymus T cells.

The sequenced sample consisted of thymocytes. These receptor sequences come from a girl under three years old with a congenital heart defect. Donor details come from another sample of the same person, matched by shared clones.

CDR3 bases: TGTGCCAGCAGCTTCGGCCCGGGTTACTTCCAGTTCTTC. Its translation: CASSFGPGYFQFF. The chain employs TRBV7-6 and TRBJ2-1, with unresolved D. V lost 3 bases to trimming and J lost 13 bases, with 16 bases between them. The CDR3 is 13 amino acids. CDR1 is SGHVS, CDR2 FNYEAQ, per germline.

This rearrangement joins TRBV6-5 to TRBJ1-2; perhaps TRBD1 as D (5 bases). CDR3 size: 13 residues. The V end lost 8 bases, the J end lost 4 bases, and 14 bases lay between the germline ends. Germline V CDR1 and CDR2: MNHEY, SVGAGI. The CDR3 bases are TGTGCCAGCTCAGGGTTGGGGTCCTATGGCTACACCTTC. The encoded protein is CASSGLGSYGYTF.

The CDR3 sequence: CASSRPSNQGRSYNSPLHF. The CDR3 DNA is TGTGCCAGCAGTAGACCATCGAACCAGGGGCGCTCCTATAATTCACCCCTCCACTTT. V is TRBV27 and J is TRBJ1-6, with D possibly TRBD1 on 6 matching bases. This CDR3 spans 19 amino acids. V was trimmed by 5 bases and J by 0 bases, leaving 20 bases between them. Germline values: CDR1 MNHEY, CDR2 SMNVEV (reference sequence).

This rearrangement joins TRBV6-6 to TRBJ2-7; 10 bases match TRBD2. The CDR3 sequence is 14 residues long. Germline loops: CDR1 MNHNY, CDR2 SVGAGI (reference sequence). Trimming removed 6 bases from V and 8 bases from J; junction bases left unmatched: 10. CDR3 in amino acids: CASRTRTSGVKQYF. The CDR3, as DNA: TGTGCCAGCAGGACCCGGACTAGCGGCGTCAAGCAGTACTTC.

This clone was counted only a few times. The chain has TRBV6-5 and TRBJ2-5; TRBD1 is a possible D gene (7 bases). There are 16 residues in the CDR3. V was pared by 0 bases and J by 6 bases, with 17 bases between. Germline V lookup: CDR1 MNHEY, CDR2 SVGAGI. The CDR3 nucleotides are TGTGCCAGCAGTTACTCGAGCAGGGGGGAGCGAAAGACCCAGTACTTC. Its protein is CASSYSSRGERKTQYF.

This clone came up once. The CDR3 loop is CASSLRSAAGENNEQFF. The CDR3 DNA is TGTGCCAGCAGCTTAAGATCCGCAGCGGGGGAAAACAATGAGCAGTTCTTC. The rearrangement uses TRBV7-3 and TRBJ2-1, with 8 bases lining up with TRBD2. Trimming took 1 base from V and 5 from J; bases not matched to a gene: 10. This CDR3 has 17 amino acids. CDR1 and CDR2 (germline): SGHTA, FQGTGA.

The chain combines TRBV30 with TRBJ1-4; 7 bases map to TRBD1. The CDR3 has 14 residues. Germline V gene lookup returns CDR1 GTSNPN and CDR2 SVGIG (reference sequence). In DNA, the CDR3 is TGTGCGGGGACAGTCACGGATTATGGGGAAAAACTGTTTTTT. Amino acids: CAGTVTDYGEKLFF.

The chain carries TRBV13 and TRBJ2-5; D possibly corresponds to TRBD1 (6 bases). The CDR3 is made up of 14 amino acids. CDR1 and CDR2 from the germline V gene are PRHDT and FYEKMQ (reference sequence). Trimming stripped 4 bases from V and 7 bases from J, with 16 bases between. CDR3 protein: CASSSSWGLGTQYF. The CDR3 DNA reads TGTGCCAGCAGCTCCTCTTGGGGGCTCGGGACCCAGTACTTC.

The chain carries TRBV27 and TRBJ2-5; 7 positions agree with TRBD1. The CDR3 is 20 amino acids. The germline V gene has CDR1 MNHEY and CDR2 SMNVEV (reference sequence). V lost 2 bases and J lost 4; bases outside the gene matches: 22. In DNA form, the CDR3 reads TGTGCCAGCAGTTTACTCCTACCTACAGGGGACGCGGACGTAAGAGAGACCCAGTACTTC. Its protein product is CASSLLLPTGDADVRETQYF.

This clone was observed a few times. The rearrangement joins TRBV27 to TRBJ1-1; 10 bases line up with TRBD1. Germline-derived CDR1 and CDR2 are MNHEY and SMNVEV (reference sequence). V lost 3 bases, J lost 6 bases, and 4 bases stayed unmatched. The CDR3 runs to 14 residues. As DNA, the CDR3 is TGTGCCAGCAGTTTGGGACAGGGGATCCCTGAAGCTTTCTTT. Translation: CASSLGQGIPEAFF.

This clone was seen a handful of times. This chain uses TRBV7-9 with TRBJ2-1; 7 bases line up with TRBD1. The CDR3 is 16 amino acids. Germline CDR1 and CDR2: SEHNR and FQNEAQ (reference sequence). With V trimmed by 5 bases and J by 5 bases, 12 bases remained unmatched. CDR3 sequence: CASSPARDRDNNEQFF. CDR3 nucleotide sequence: TGTGCCAGCAGCCCCGCCCGGGACAGAGACAACAATGAGCAGTTCTTC. The complete variable domain, with remaining parts taken from reference TRBV7-9 and TRBJ2-1, reads DTGVSQNPRHKITKRGQNVTFRCDPISEHNRLYWYRQTLGQGPEFLTYFQNEAQLEKSRLLSDRFSAERPKGSFSTLEIQRTEQGDSAMYLCASSPARDRDNNEQFFGPGTRLTVL.

This sequence joins TRBV27 and TRBJ2-3, with 8 positions matching TRBD2. This CDR3 comprises 17 residues. Looked up from germline, CDR1 is MNHEY and CDR2 is SMNVEV (reference sequence). With 0 bases clipped from V and 2 bases from J, the junction kept 7 bases outside the gene matches. The CDR3 DNA reads TGTGCCAGCAGTTTATCGATAAGCGGGGGCTCCACAGATACGCAGTATTTT. It translates to CASSLSISGGSTDTQYF.

This clone was recorded once. The gene calls are TRBV5-1 and TRBJ1-1, with TRBD1 as a possible D gene (5 bases). This CDR3 contains 15 residues. Trimming took 0 bases from V and 3 from J, leaving 12 bases between them. Per the germline V gene, CDR1 is SGHRS and CDR2 is YFSETQ. CDR3 region: CASSLGGGGDTEAFF. The CDR3 DNA sequence: TGCGCCAGCAGCTTGGGTGGGGGGGGTGACACTGAAGCTTTCTTT. The variable domain in full, completed from reference TRBV5-1 and TRBJ1-1, reads KAGVTQTPRYLIKTRGQQVTLSCSPISGHRSVSWYQQTPGQGLQFLFEYFSETQRNKGNFPGRFSGRQFSNSRSEMNVSTLELGDSALYLCASSLGGGGDTEAFFGQGTRLTVV.

The chain combines TRBV4-1 with TRBJ1-6; the match to TRBD1 covers 10 bases. J lost 8 bases, V lost 3 bases, and 10 bases had no gene match. This CDR3 spans 17 amino acids. Looked up from germline, CDR1 is MGHRA and CDR2 is YSYEKL. The CDR3 nucleotides are TGCGCCAGCAGCCATGATCCCGGGACAGGGGAGGATTCACCCCTCCACTTT. It is translated as CASSHDPGTGEDSPLHF.

The chain is built from TRBV30 and TRBJ2-7, with TRBD2 matching 7 bases. V was clipped by 0 bases and J by 1 base; unmatched bases: 3. This CDR3 is 14 amino acids long. CDR1 is GTSNPN and CDR2 is SVGIG in the germline V gene (reference sequence). CDR3 nucleotides: TGTGCCTGGAGTGTATCTAGCGGTTCCTACGAGCAGTACTTC. It encodes CAWSVSSGSYEQYF.

This clone was seen a few times. The V call is TRBV7-9, the J call TRBJ2-3; a weak D match, TRBD2 (5 bases). This CDR3 is 15 amino acids long. With 5 bases removed from V and 2 bases from J, the gap between germline ends came to 14 bases. Germline V gene data show CDR1 as SEHNR and CDR2 as FQNEAQ (reference sequence). The CDR3 nucleotides read TGTGCCAGCAGCCACGGGAAGAGGGACACAGATACGCAGTATTTT. Protein product: CASSHGKRDTDTQYF.

This chain links TRBV2 with TRBJ2-3; tentatively, D is TRBD1 (6 bases). This CDR3 contains 14 residues. Germline assignment: CDR1 SNHLY and CDR2 FYNNEI. The V end was cut by 6 bases, the J end by 2 bases, with 12 bases between. The CDR3 coding sequence is TGTGCCAGCAGGCCCGACAGGATCACAGATACGCAGTATTTT. Translated, it gives CASRPDRITDTQYF.

This chain joins TRBV29-1 and TRBJ1-1; D ambiguous. Trimming removed 7 bases at V and 7 bases at J, with 10 bases between. Germline-derived CDR1 and CDR2 are SQVTM and ANQGSEA. The CDR3 spans 10 residues. The CDR3 nucleotides read TGCAGCGCCGATCAGGTTGAAGCTTTCTTT. Its translation: CSADQVEAFF.

This sequence joins TRBV11-2 and TRBJ2-5; 8 positions agree with TRBD2. CDR1 is SGHAT, CDR2 FQNNGV, per germline. The V segment lost 5 bases and the J segment 2 bases; nucleotides outside the gene matches: 13. The CDR3 is made up of 17 amino acids. CDR3 loop: CASSPPSVGLEQETQYF. The CDR3 DNA follows: TGTGCCAGCAGCCCCCCCTCGGTGGGACTAGAGCAAGAGACCCAGTACTTC.

This clone has just a few counts. The chain couples TRBV7-2 to TRBJ2-3, with D perhaps TRBD2 (5 bases). CDR3 length: 14 residues. Trimming stripped 4 bases from V and 4 bases from J, with 12 bases between. CDR1 and CDR2 from the germline V gene are SGHTA and FQGNSA. CDR3 in DNA: TGTGCCAGCAGCTCCAGAGAGGGTTCAGATACGCAGTATTTT. Protein product: CASSSREGSDTQYF. The variable domain in full, completed from reference TRBV7-2 and TRBJ2-3, reads GAGVSQSPSNKVTEKGKDVELRCDPISGHTALYWYRQSLGQGLEFLIYFQGNSAPDKSGLPSDRFSAERTGGSVSTLTIQRTQQEDSAVYLCASSSREGSDTQYFGPGTRLTVL.

The chain uses TRBV10-3 and TRBJ1-2, with D unresolved. This CDR3 region has 15 residues. Trimming pared 2 bases from V and 4 bases from J, leaving 14 bases between. Germline CDR1 and CDR2: ENHRY and SYGVKD. CDR3 region: CAISEIINRPYGYTF. DNA for the CDR3: TGTGCCATCAGTGAGATAATTAACAGACCCTATGGCTACACCTTC.